The clone carrying this T cell receptor beta chain has more than one count but fewer than ten. The sample is drawn from a study of prognosis after radiotherapy for stage I lung cancer. From genomic DNA, two-round multiplex PCR was used to amplify TCR beta CDR3. TRBV and TRBJ genes each had their own specific primers in first-round PCR. TCRdb independently ran MiXCR on the multiplex PCR reads; one entry per CDR3 protein. Of tens of thousands of distinct CDR3 sequences listed, about 30% were seen once; the top ten hold around 8.1%. The trim removed 1 base at V and 5 bases at J, leaving 7 bases unmatched. The CDR3 extends over 15 amino acids. In germline, CDR1 is KGHSH, CDR2 LQKENI.

The TCR comes from a donor aged 50 or older with non-small cell lung cancer. The chain has TRBV18 and TRBJ2-5, with 7 positions matching TRBD1. The material sequenced was PBMCs, taken before or after stereotactic body radiation therapy (not recorded which). The CDR3 here is CASSPQGTAQETQYF. CDR3 DNA sequence: TGTGCCAGCTCACCACAGGGGACAGCACAGGAGACCCAGTACTTC.